The source of this T cell receptor (beta chain) is a study of blood T cell repertoires in COVID-19. Study-wide context: Material from acute and convalescent COVID-19 was sourced from the United States, Italy and Spain. In each case, the material was cDNA or gDNA derived from T cells, B-cell-depleted T cells, or PBMCs.

Under the authors' procedure: Reference gene primer amplification gave estimated nucleated cell counts. The data were produced by immunoSEQ multiplex PCR, yet TCRdb's version contains in-frame clones alone and is incomplete. The D gene and trimming were derived from the DNA, and the V and J assignments and clone size from that table. The profile shows about 40,000 clones, approximately 81% of them singletons. This CDR3 comprises 16 residues. V shed 6 bases, J shed 4 bases, and the junction held 9 bases outside the gene matches. Per the germline V gene, CDR1 is SGHAT and CDR2 is FQNNGV. The chain links TRBV11-2 to TRBJ2-1, with 10 bases matching TRBD2. Sample: peripheral blood. The source of this sequence is a woman aged 70-85 years with acute or convalescent COVID-19. The chain's CDR3 is CASRPAGTSVYNEQFF. As DNA, the CDR3 is TGTGCCAGCAGACCCGCCGGGACTAGCGTGTACAATGAGCAGTTCTTC.